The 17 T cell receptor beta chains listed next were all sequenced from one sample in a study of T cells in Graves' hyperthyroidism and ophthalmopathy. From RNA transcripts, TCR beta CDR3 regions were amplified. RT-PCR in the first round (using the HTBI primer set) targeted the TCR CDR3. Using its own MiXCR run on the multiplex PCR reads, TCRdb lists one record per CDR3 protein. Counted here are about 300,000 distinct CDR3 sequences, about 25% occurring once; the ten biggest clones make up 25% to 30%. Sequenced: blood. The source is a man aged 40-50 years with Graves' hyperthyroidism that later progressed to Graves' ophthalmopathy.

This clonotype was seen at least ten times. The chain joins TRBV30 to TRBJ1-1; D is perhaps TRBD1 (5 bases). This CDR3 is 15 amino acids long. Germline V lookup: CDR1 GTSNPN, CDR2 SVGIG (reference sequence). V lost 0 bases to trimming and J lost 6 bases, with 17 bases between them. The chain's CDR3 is CAWSVRRQKTAEAFF. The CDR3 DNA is TGTGCCTGGAGTGTACGGAGACAGAAAACTGCTGAAGCTTTCTTT. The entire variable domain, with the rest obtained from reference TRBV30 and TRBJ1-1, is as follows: SQTIHQWPATLVQPVGSPLSLECTVEGTSNPNLYWYRQAAGRGLQLLFYSVGIGQISSEVPQNLSASRPQDRQFILSSKKLLLSDSGFYLCAWSVRRQKTAEAFFGQGTRLTVV.

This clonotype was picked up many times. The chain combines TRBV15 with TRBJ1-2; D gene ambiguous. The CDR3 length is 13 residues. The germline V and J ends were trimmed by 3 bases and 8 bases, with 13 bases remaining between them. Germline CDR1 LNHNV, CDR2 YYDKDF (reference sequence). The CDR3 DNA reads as TGTGCCACCAGCAGGGGTCTTACCCTAGGCTACACCTTC. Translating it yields CATSRGLTLGYTF.

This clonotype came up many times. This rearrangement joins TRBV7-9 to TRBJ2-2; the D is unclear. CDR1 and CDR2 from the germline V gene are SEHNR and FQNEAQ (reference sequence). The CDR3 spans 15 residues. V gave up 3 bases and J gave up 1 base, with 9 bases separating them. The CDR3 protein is CASSFRVVNTGELFF. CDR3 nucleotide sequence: TGTGCCAGCAGCTTTAGGGTTGTGAACACCGGGGAGCTGTTTTTT.

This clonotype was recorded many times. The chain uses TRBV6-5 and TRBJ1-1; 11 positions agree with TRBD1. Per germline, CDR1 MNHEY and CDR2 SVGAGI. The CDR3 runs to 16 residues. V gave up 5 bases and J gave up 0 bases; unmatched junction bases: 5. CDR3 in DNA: TGTGCCAGCAGTATCCGGGACAGGGGGTTGAACACTGAAGCTTTCTTT. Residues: CASSIRDRGLNTEAFF.

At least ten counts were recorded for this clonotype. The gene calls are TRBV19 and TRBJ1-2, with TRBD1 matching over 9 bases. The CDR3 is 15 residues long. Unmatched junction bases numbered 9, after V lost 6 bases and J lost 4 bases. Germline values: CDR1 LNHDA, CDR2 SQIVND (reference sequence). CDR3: CASRRPGQGFYGYTF. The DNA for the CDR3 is TGTGCCAGTAGGAGACCGGGACAGGGCTTCTATGGCTACACCTTC.

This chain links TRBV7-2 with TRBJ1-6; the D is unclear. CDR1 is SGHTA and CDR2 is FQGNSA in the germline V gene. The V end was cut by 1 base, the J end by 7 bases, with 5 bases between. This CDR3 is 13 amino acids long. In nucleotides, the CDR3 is TGTGCCAGCAGCTTAGAAGGGAATTCACCCCTCCACTTT. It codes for CASSLEGNSPLHF.

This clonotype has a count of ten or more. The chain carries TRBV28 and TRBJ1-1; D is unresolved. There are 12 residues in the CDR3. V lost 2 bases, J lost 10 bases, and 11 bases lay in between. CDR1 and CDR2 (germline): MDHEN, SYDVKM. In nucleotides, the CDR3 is TGTGCCAGCAGTTTACTTTCTTACGCAGCTTTCTTT. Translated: CASSLLSYAAFF.

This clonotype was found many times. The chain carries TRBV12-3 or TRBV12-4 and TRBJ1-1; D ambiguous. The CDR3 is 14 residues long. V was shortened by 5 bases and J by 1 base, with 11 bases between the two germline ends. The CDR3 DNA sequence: TGTGCCAGCAGTCCCACGGGCCAGAACACTGAAGCTTTCTTT. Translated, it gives CASSPTGQNTEAFF.

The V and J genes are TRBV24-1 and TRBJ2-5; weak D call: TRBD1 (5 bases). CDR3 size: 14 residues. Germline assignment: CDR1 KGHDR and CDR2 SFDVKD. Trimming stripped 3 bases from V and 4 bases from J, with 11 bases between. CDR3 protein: CATSDPGSPETQYF. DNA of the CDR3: TGTGCCACCAGTGATCCAGGGTCCCCAGAGACCCAGTACTTC.

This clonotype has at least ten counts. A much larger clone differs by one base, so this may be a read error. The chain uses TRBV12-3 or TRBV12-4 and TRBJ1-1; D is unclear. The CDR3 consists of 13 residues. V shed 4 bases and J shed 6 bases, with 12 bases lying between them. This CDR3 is CASSSPSLAEAFF. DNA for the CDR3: TGTGCCAGCAGTTCCCCCTCCTTAGCTGAAGCTTTCTTT.

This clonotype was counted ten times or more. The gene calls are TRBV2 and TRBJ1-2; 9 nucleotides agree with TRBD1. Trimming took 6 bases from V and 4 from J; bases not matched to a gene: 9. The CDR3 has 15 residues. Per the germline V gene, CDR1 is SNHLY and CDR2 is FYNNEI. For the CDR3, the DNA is TGTGCCAGCAGGGGGGACAGGGAGGGTAGCTATGGCTACACCTTC. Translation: CASRGDREGSYGYTF.

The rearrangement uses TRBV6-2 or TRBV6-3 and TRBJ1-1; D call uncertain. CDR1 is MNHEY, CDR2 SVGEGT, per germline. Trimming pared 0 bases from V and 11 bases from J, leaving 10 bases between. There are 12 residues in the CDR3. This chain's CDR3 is CASSYSPTVAFF. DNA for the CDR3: TGTGCCAGCAGTTACTCTCCGACGGTGGCTTTCTTT.

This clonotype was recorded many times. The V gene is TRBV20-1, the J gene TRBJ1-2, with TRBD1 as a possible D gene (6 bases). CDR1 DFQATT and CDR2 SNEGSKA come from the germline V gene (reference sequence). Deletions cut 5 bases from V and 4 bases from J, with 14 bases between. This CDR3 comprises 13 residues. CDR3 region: CSARRTEPYGYTF. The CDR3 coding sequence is TGCAGTGCTCGCCGGACAGAGCCCTATGGCTACACCTTC.

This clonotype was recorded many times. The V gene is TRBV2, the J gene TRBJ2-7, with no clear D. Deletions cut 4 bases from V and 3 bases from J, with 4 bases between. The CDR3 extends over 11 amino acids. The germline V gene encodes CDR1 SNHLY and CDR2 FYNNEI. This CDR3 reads CASSGNYEQYF. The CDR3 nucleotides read TGTGCCAGCAGTGGGAACTACGAGCAGTACTTC.

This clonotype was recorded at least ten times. CDR3 bases: TGTGCCACCAGCAGAGAACCAATGAGCGGGAAAGGGTCCTACGAGCAGTACTTC. It yields the protein CATSREPMSGKGSYEQYF. The rearrangement joins TRBV15 to TRBJ2-7; 7 bases agree with TRBD2. V shed 0 bases and J 1 base; nucleotides not matched to a gene: 12. The germline CDR1 and CDR2 sequences are LNHNV and YYDKDF (reference sequence). The CDR3 runs 18 residues.

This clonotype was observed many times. This CDR3 reads CASRGTRQGRGMNTEAFF. The CDR3 region has the DNA TGTGCCAGCAGGGGAACCCGACAGGGTAGAGGAATGAACACTGAAGCTTTCTTT. The chain recombines TRBV2 with TRBJ1-1, with TRBD1 matching over 7 bases. With V trimmed by 6 bases and J by 0 bases, 16 bases remained unmatched. Germline V gene data show CDR1 as SNHLY and CDR2 as FYNNEI. This CDR3 has 18 amino acids. Drawing the rest from reference TRBV2 and TRBJ1-1, the complete variable domain is EPEVTQTPSHQVTQMGQEVILRCVPISNHLYFYWYRQILGQKVEFLVSFYNNEISEKSEIFDDQFSVERPDGSNFTLKIRSTKLEDSAMYFCASRGTRQGRGMNTEAFFGQGTRLTVV.

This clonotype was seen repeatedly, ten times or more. The CDR3 coding sequence is TGCGCCAGCAGCTTGTTGGGGAACATGAACACTGAAGCTTTCTTT. This gives the protein CASSLLGNMNTEAFF. V and J are TRBV5-1 and TRBJ1-1, with no clear D. V lost 1 base and J lost 0, with 10 bases in between. The CDR3 runs to 15 residues. Germline V CDR1 and CDR2: SGHRS, YFSETQ.